Following are 20 T cell receptor beta chains from one sample sequenced in a study of blood T cell repertoires in COVID-19. TCRdb's table, derived via immunoSEQ multiplex PCR, lists solely in-frame clones and lacks some. The sample records roughly 180,000 clones, approximately 88% being singletons. Sequencing was performed on peripheral blood. The receptors stem from a woman between 40 and 50 years old with COVID-19, enrolled during active disease.

The J gene is TRBJ1-2, the V gene TRBV12-3 or TRBV12-4; TRBD1 might be the D (5 bases). This CDR3 spans 11 amino acids. Trimming pared 5 bases from V and 7 bases from J, leaving 8 bases between. Written as DNA, the CDR3 is TGTGCCAGCAGTCCAGGGTTTGGCTACACCTTC. Residues: CASSPGFGYTF.

This chain uses TRBV19 with TRBJ1-1, with D perhaps matching TRBD1 (5 bases). The CDR3 is 14 residues long. Germline V gene lookup returns CDR1 LNHDA and CDR2 SQIVND (reference sequence). Trimming shortened V by 7 bases and J by 1 base, and 13 bases separated the two germline ends. CDR3 nucleotide sequence: TGTGCCAGTACCCCCGGGGGGAAGAACACTGAAGCTTTCTTT. It codes for CASTPGGKNTEAFF.

V is TRBV19 and J is TRBJ1-2, with 8 bases matching TRBD1. Germline V CDR1 and CDR2: LNHDA, SQIVND (reference sequence). CDR3 size: 18 residues. The V segment lost 5 bases and the J segment 7 bases; nucleotides outside the gene matches: 21. CDR3 residues: CASSPPRTLRQGHGGYTF. The CDR3 nucleotides are TGTGCCAGTAGTCCACCTCGGACCCTACGACAGGGGCACGGTGGCTACACCTTC.

The chain joins TRBV7-7 to TRBJ2-5; no firm D call. Germline CDR1 and CDR2: SSHAT and FNYEAQ (reference sequence). This CDR3 comprises 12 residues. The ends were cut back, 2 bases at V and 7 bases at J, with 8 bases in the middle. The DNA of the CDR3 is TGTGCCAGCAGCTTACAGGATGGGACCCAGTACTTC. Translated, it gives CASSLQDGTQYF.

The genes are TRBV4-1 and TRBJ1-2; 8 bases agree with TRBD1. The CDR3 has 18 amino acids. The V and J ends lost 0 bases and 0 bases, in that order; junction bases with no gene match: 9. Germline V CDR1 and CDR2: MGHRA, YSYEKL. CDR3 sequence (DNA): TGCGCCAGCAGCCAAGATCCCCAGGGGGCCCCCACTAACTATGGCTACACCTTC. Protein sequence: CASSQDPQGAPTNYGYTF.

The chain couples TRBV5-1 to TRBJ2-7; TRBD1 might be the D (5 bases). The germline V and J ends were trimmed by 4 bases and 2 bases, with 10 bases remaining between them. This CDR3 is 13 amino acids long. Germline V gene data show CDR1 as SGHRS and CDR2 as YFSETQ. The CDR3 loop reads CASSRTRTYEQYF. CDR3 nucleotide sequence: TGCGCCAGCAGCCGGACACGCACCTACGAGCAGTACTTC. The complete variable domain, with remaining parts taken from reference TRBV5-1 and TRBJ2-7, reads KAGVTQTPRYLIKTRGQQVTLSCSPISGHRSVSWYQQTPGQGLQFLFEYFSETQRNKGNFPGRFSGRQFSNSRSEMNVSTLELGDSALYLCASSRTRTYEQYFGPGTRLTVT.

This rearrangement joins TRBV9 to TRBJ1-2; 7 bases map to TRBD1. The germline V gene encodes CDR1 SGDLS and CDR2 YYNGEE. There are 15 residues in the CDR3. The V segment lost 0 bases and the J segment 7 bases; nucleotides outside the gene matches: 9. CDR3 residues: CASSVAVGTEGGYTF. The CDR3 bases are TGTGCCAGCAGCGTAGCTGTGGGGACAGAGGGTGGCTACACCTTC.

This chain uses TRBV5-1 with TRBJ1-1; TRBD1 aligns across 9 bases. V was clipped by 0 bases and J by 4 bases; unmatched bases: 4. Per the germline V gene, CDR1 is SGHRS and CDR2 is YFSETQ. The CDR3 covers 15 residues. CDR3 sequence: CASSLGQGGGTEAFF. The DNA for the CDR3 is TGCGCCAGCAGCTTGGGACAGGGGGGAGGCACTGAAGCTTTCTTT.

In nucleotides, the CDR3 is TGTGCCAGCAGTATTTTAGCGTCCACCGGGGAGCTGTTTTTT. This translates into CASSILASTGELFF. The rearrangement uses TRBV27 and TRBJ2-2; a possible D gene is TRBD2 (5 bases). The CDR3 covers 14 residues. The germline gives CDR1 MNHEY, CDR2 SMNVEV (reference sequence). The ends were cut back, 5 bases at V and 4 bases at J, with 11 bases in the middle.

This chain's CDR3 is CASSFTSGRGDTQYF. The DNA of the CDR3 is TGTGCCAGCAGCTTTACAAGCGGGAGGGGGGATACGCAGTATTTT. The chain has TRBV9 and TRBJ2-3, with 10 bases matching TRBD2. This CDR3 contains 15 residues. In germline, CDR1 is SGDLS, CDR2 YYNGEE. V gave up 4 bases and J gave up 6 bases; unmatched junction bases: 8.

The gene calls are TRBV12-3 or TRBV12-4 and TRBJ1-2; a possible D gene is TRBD1 (5 bases). V lost 4 bases, J lost 7 bases, and 13 bases lay in between. The CDR3 extends over 13 amino acids. The CDR3 DNA reads TGTGCCAGCAGTTATGGGGGGGGACGTGGCTACACCTTC. As protein: CASSYGGGRGYTF.

This chain links TRBV19 with TRBJ1-6; no reliable D call. V lost 3 bases, J lost 0 bases, and 12 bases lay in between. CDR3 length: 17 amino acids. Germline CDR1 and CDR2: LNHDA and SQIVND (reference sequence). CDR3 sequence (DNA): TGTGCCAGTAGTATCTCCCACGGGAGCTCCTATAATTCACCCCTCCACTTT. Amino acid sequence: CASSISHGSSYNSPLHF.

This rearrangement joins TRBV29-1 to TRBJ1-2, with D tentatively TRBD1 (5 bases). V dropped 4 bases and J dropped 4 bases, with 13 bases sitting between them. In germline, CDR1 is SQVTM, CDR2 ANQGSEA. This CDR3 region has 13 residues. CDR3 amino acids: CSVGTGGTYGYTF. The CDR3 DNA reads as TGCAGCGTTGGGACGGGCGGGACCTATGGCTACACCTTC.

The chain links TRBV6-7 to TRBJ1-3; D is undetermined. TRBV6-7 is an ORF, with its function uncertain. The CDR3 has 13 residues. V lost 8 bases and J 11 bases, leaving 19 bases between the germline ends. The CDR3 sequence is CASQPGHRDPIYF. For the CDR3, the DNA is TGTGCCAGCCAACCGGGCCACCGGGATCCCATATATTTT.

The chain combines TRBV6-5 with TRBJ2-3, with TRBD1 matching over 7 bases. Germline lookup yields CDR1 MNHEY and CDR2 SVGAGI. After removal of 2 bases from V and 1 base from J, the junction contained 3 bases not matched to a gene. This CDR3 is built from 15 residues. The chain's CDR3 is CASSYGDRGTDTQYF. Here the CDR3 DNA reads TGTGCCAGCAGTTACGGCGACAGGGGCACAGATACGCAGTATTTT.

J is TRBJ1-3 and V is TRBV3-1 (or the pseudogene TRBV3-2); D is possibly TRBD1 (6 bases). The germline V gene has CDR1 LGHDT and CDR2 YNNKEL (reference sequence). CDR3 length: 15 residues. Trimming left V 5 bases short and J 1 base short, with 12 bases between. The DNA for the CDR3 is TGTGCCAGCAGCTCGAACACAGGGTCTGGAAACACCATATATTTT. It encodes CASSSNTGSGNTIYF.

This chain uses TRBV18 with TRBJ2-5, with D unresolved. Germline V gene data show CDR1 as KGHSH and CDR2 as LQKENI. This CDR3 has 13 residues. Trimming took 1 base from V and 5 from J, leaving 8 bases between them. The CDR3 nucleotides are TGTGCCAGCTCACCACACCCCCGGGAGACCCAGTACTTC. Protein sequence: CASSPHPRETQYF.

V and J are TRBV24-1 and TRBJ2-7, with a weak D call TRBD2 (5 bases). The germline V gene has CDR1 KGHDR and CDR2 SFDVKD. V lost 1 base, J lost 5 bases, and 8 bases lay in between. This CDR3 is built from 13 residues. This chain's CDR3 is CATSDFVGDEQYF. In nucleotides, the CDR3 is TGTGCCACCAGTGATTTCGTCGGGGACGAGCAGTACTTC.

Details on this clone: The same CDR3 can be traced to other DNA sequences in this sample. The V gene is TRBV9, the J gene TRBJ1-1; D is unclear. CDR3 length: 16 residues. The germline gives CDR1 SGDLS, CDR2 YYNGEE. Trimming removed 4 bases from V and 1 base from J, with 17 bases in between. CDR3 sequence reads: CASSPTILGRNTEAFF. CDR3 DNA sequence: TGTGCCAGCAGCCCAACTATTCTCGGTCGGAACACTGAAGCTTTCTTT.

This rearrangement joins TRBV4-2 to TRBJ1-1, with 7 bases aligning to TRBD1. Trimming cost V 1 base and J 3 bases; bases outside gene matches: 5. The CDR3 is 15 amino acids. CDR1 LGHNA and CDR2 YNFKEQ come from the germline V gene. DNA for the CDR3: TGTGCCAGCAGCCAAGTAAGGGGGCTATACACTGAAGCTTTCTTT. Protein sequence: CASSQVRGLYTEAFF.